This is a list of T cell receptor beta chains from one sample in a study of cytomegalovirus exposure and HLA in healthy donors. Here immunoSEQ multiplex PCR was the method, and the copy in TCRdb shows in-frame clones only, minus some. The table for this sample gives about 42,000 clones. The sequencing sample was made of PBMCs. These receptors were collected from a man aged 30 to 45 in good health and CMV-seronegative. The CDR3 runs from the conserved cysteine through the conserved F or W. A D gene is named only where the DNA matches it firmly.

d_call: TRBD1
j_call: TRBJ1-2
v_call: TRBV2
cdr3_aa: CASSERLTGFTF
cdr3_nt: TGTGCCAGCAGTGAAAGGCTGACAGGGTTCACCTTC

d_call: TRBD1
j_call: TRBJ1-1
v_call: TRBV29-1
cdr3_aa: CSGLGQGVTEAFF
cdr3_nt: TGCAGCGGGTTAGGACAGGGGGTGACTGAAGCTTTCTTT

d_call: -
j_call: TRBJ1-1
v_call: TRBV4-2
cdr3_aa: CASSQGRGAEAFF
cdr3_nt: TGTGCCAGCAGCCAAGGACGGGGGGCTGAAGCTTTCTTT

d_call: TRBD2
j_call: TRBJ2-3
v_call: TRBV9
cdr3_aa: CASSVAGGFTQYF
cdr3_nt: TGTGCCAGCAGCGTAGCGGGAGGATTTACGCAGTATTTT

d_call: TRBD1
j_call: TRBJ1-2
v_call: TRBV9
cdr3_aa: CASSVGGPGQAEKGYTF
cdr3_nt: TGTGCCAGCAGCGTAGGGGGACCGGGACAGGCTGAGAAAGGCTACACCTTC

d_call: TRBD1
j_call: TRBJ2-7
v_call: TRBV30
cdr3_aa: CAWSRQGYRYEQYF
cdr3_nt: TGTGCCTGGAGCCGACAGGGTTACCGGTACGAGCAGTACTTC

d_call: TRBD2
j_call: TRBJ2-1
v_call: TRBV6-5
cdr3_aa: CASSYWASGSYNEQFF
cdr3_nt: TGTGCCAGCAGTTACTGGGCTAGCGGGTCTTACAATGAGCAGTTCTTC

d_call: -
j_call: TRBJ1-1
v_call: TRBV7-2
cdr3_aa: CASSPGAANTEAFF
cdr3_nt: TGTGCCAGCAGCCCAGGGGCAGCGAACACTGAAGCTTTCTTT

d_call: -
j_call: TRBJ2-1
v_call: TRBV5-6
cdr3_aa: CASSLAGVENEQFF
cdr3_nt: TGTGCCAGCAGCTTGGCGGGAGTGGAAAATGAGCAGTTCTTC

d_call: TRBD1
j_call: TRBJ2-5
v_call: TRBV18
cdr3_aa: CASSPRAGGIPPQETQYF
cdr3_nt: TGTGCCAGCTCACCACGGGCAGGGGGCATCCCCCCCCAAGAGACCCAGTACTTC

d_call: TRBD1
j_call: TRBJ1-2
v_call: TRBV18
cdr3_aa: CASSPAGTGLTSYGYTF
cdr3_nt: TGTGCCAGCTCACCAGCGGGGACAGGGCTCACGAGCTATGGCTACACCTTC

d_call: TRBD2
j_call: TRBJ2-5
v_call: TRBV11-2
cdr3_aa: CASRTGTSGWYQETQYF
cdr3_nt: TGTGCCAGCAGAACCGGGACTAGCGGGTGGTACCAAGAGACCCAGTACTTC

d_call: TRBD1
j_call: TRBJ2-5
v_call: TRBV19
cdr3_aa: CASTSTGGGETQYF
cdr3_nt: TGTGCCAGTACTTCGACAGGGGGGGGAGAGACCCAGTACTTC

d_call: TRBD1
j_call: TRBJ1-1
v_call: TRBV10-1
cdr3_aa: CASSFDREGRTEAFF
cdr3_nt: TGCGCCAGCAGTTTTGACAGGGAAGGCAGGACTGAAGCTTTCTTT

d_call: -
j_call: TRBJ1-2
v_call: TRBV25-1
cdr3_aa: CASSVDSGLNYGYTF
cdr3_nt: TGTGCCAGCAGTGTCGACTCGGGACTCAACTATGGCTACACCTTC

d_call: TRBD2
j_call: TRBJ2-7
v_call: TRBV30
cdr3_aa: CAWSVGLATYEQYF
cdr3_nt: TGTGCCTGGAGCGTGGGACTAGCAACCTACGAGCAGTACTTC

d_call: -
j_call: TRBJ2-3
v_call: TRBV6-5
cdr3_aa: CASSYFSSADTQYF
cdr3_nt: TGTGCCAGCAGTTACTTCTCTAGCGCAGATACGCAGTATTTT

d_call: TRBD1
j_call: TRBJ2-7
v_call: TRBV10-2
cdr3_aa: CASSAYRGLNEQYF
cdr3_nt: TGCGCCAGCAGTGCCTACAGGGGGCTAAACGAGCAGTACTTC

d_call: TRBD1
j_call: TRBJ1-2
v_call: TRBV5-1
cdr3_aa: CASSLGQGNLYGYTF
cdr3_nt: TGCGCCAGCAGCTTGGGACAGGGGAACCTCTATGGCTACACCTTC

d_call: -
j_call: TRBJ1-2
v_call: TRBV6-5
cdr3_aa: CASSPLGGGVGGYTF
cdr3_nt: TGTGCCAGCAGTCCCCTAGGCGGGGGGGTAGGAGGCTACACCTTC

d_call: TRBD1
j_call: TRBJ2-2
v_call: TRBV19
cdr3_aa: CASSVGQGNTGELFF
cdr3_nt: TGTGCCAGTAGTGTGGGACAGGGTAACACCGGGGAGCTGTTTTTT

d_call: TRBD1
j_call: TRBJ1-6
v_call: TRBV30
cdr3_aa: CAWARQGAAYNSPLHF
cdr3_nt: TGTGCCTGGGCCCGACAGGGGGCTGCCTATAATTCACCCCTCCACTTT

d_call: -
j_call: TRBJ2-7
v_call: TRBV5-1
cdr3_aa: CASRQYRESEQYF
cdr3_nt: TGCGCCAGCCGGCAATACAGGGAAAGCGAGCAGTACTTC

d_call: -
j_call: TRBJ1-5
v_call: TRBV19
cdr3_aa: CASGLRGSNQPQHF
cdr3_nt: TGTGCCAGTGGACTGAGGGGGAGCAATCAGCCCCAGCATTTT

d_call: TRBD2
j_call: TRBJ2-1
v_call: TRBV6-1
cdr3_aa: CASRTSASSYNEQFF
cdr3_nt: TGTGCCAGCAGAACTAGCGCGAGCTCCTACAATGAGCAGTTCTTC

d_call: -
j_call: TRBJ2-7
v_call: TRBV29-1
cdr3_aa: CSVTTLASYEQYF
cdr3_nt: TGCAGCGTCACCACCCTGGCCTCCTACGAGCAGTACTTC

d_call: -
j_call: TRBJ2-7
v_call: TRBV7-2
cdr3_aa: CASSLASGPYEQYF
cdr3_nt: TGTGCCAGCAGCTTAGCCAGCGGGCCCTACGAGCAGTACTTC

d_call: TRBD1
j_call: TRBJ1-5
v_call: TRBV4-2
cdr3_aa: CASSQDLTGGDQPQHF
cdr3_nt: TGTGCCAGCAGCCAAGATTTGACAGGGGGCGATCAGCCCCAGCATTTT

d_call: TRBD2
j_call: TRBJ2-3
v_call: TRBV5-1
cdr3_aa: CASSFRSGRITDTQYF
cdr3_nt: TGCGCCAGCAGCTTCCGAAGCGGGAGGATCACAGATACGCAGTATTTT

d_call: TRBD1
j_call: TRBJ2-6
v_call: TRBV5-1
cdr3_aa: CASRIQGPVGANVLTF
cdr3_nt: TGCGCCAGCAGAATACAGGGGCCGGTTGGGGCCAACGTCCTGACTTTC

d_call: -
j_call: TRBJ1-1
v_call: TRBV4-3
cdr3_aa: CASSQDRENTEAFF
cdr3_nt: TGCGCCAGCAGCCAAGATCGGGAGAACACTGAAGCTTTCTTT

d_call: -
j_call: TRBJ2-7
v_call: TRBV5-1
cdr3_aa: CASSLVPGGNEQYF
cdr3_nt: TGCGCCAGCAGCTTGGTACCAGGGGGGAACGAGCAGTACTTC